This record covers a single TCR beta chain. Its target is unknown. From the second PCR step, alpha and beta chains were amplified apart. The sample originates from a study of naive and memory T cell subsets. Study-level points and caveats: Especially in CD8 cells, naive repertoires contained a few larger clonotypes, possibly CD45RA-re-expressing memory cells.

The CDR3 spans 15 residues. V lost 3 bases to trimming and J lost 1 base, with 12 bases between them. Germline V gene data show CDR1 as SGHTA and CDR2 as FQGNSA. The beta constant-region primer was an equimolar mix of two oligonucleotides covering TRBC1 and TRBC2. The ligated cDNA underwent four PCR rounds using SP2 and nested alpha and beta constant-region primers. TCRdb re-analysed the UMI-ligation and nested PCR reads in MiXCR, keeping a single row per CDR3 protein. The table includes about 150,000 distinct CDR3 sequences, about 20% detected once. Sequencing used naive CD4+ T cells from blood. The sequence derives from a human donor in good health. The chain recombines TRBV7-2 with TRBJ2-5; D not certain. The CDR3 bases are TGTGCCAGCAGCTTTAGGTTTGCTAGCCAAGAGACCCAGTACTTC. Translating gives CASSFRFASQETQYF.